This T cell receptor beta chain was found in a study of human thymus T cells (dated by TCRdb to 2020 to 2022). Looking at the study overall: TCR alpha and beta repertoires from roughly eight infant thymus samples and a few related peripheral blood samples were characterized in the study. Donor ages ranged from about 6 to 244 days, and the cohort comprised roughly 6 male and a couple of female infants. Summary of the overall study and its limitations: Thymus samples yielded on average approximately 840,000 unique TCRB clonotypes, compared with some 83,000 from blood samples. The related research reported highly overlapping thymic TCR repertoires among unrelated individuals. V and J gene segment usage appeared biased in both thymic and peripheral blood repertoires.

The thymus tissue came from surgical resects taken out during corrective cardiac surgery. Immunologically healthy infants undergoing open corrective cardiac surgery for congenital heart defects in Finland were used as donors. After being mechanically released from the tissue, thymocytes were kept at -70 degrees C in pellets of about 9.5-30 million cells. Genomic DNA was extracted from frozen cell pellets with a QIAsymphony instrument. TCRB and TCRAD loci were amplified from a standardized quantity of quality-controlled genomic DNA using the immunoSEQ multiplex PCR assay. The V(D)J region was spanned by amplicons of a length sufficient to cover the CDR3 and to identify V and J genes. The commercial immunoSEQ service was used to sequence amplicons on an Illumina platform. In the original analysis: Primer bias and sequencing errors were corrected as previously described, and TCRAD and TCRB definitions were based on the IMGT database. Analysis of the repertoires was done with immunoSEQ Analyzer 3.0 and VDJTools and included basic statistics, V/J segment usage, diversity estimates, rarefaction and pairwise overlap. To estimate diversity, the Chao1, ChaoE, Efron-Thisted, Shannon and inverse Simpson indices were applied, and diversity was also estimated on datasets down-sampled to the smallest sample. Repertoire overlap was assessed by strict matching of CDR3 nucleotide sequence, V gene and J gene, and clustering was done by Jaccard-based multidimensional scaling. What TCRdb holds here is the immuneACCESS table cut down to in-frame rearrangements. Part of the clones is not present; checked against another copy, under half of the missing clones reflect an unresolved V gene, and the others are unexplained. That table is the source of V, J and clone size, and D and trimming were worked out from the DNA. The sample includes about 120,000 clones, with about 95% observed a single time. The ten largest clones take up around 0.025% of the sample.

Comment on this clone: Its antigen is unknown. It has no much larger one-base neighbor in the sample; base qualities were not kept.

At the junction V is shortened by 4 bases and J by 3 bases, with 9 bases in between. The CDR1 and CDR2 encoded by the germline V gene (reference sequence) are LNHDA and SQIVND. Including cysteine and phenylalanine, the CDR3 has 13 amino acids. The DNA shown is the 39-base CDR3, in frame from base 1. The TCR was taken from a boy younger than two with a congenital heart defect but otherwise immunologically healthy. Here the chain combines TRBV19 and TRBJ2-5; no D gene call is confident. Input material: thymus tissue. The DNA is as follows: TGTGCCAGTAGTAACGCGATCGAAGAGACCCAGTACTTC. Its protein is CASSNAIEETQYF.